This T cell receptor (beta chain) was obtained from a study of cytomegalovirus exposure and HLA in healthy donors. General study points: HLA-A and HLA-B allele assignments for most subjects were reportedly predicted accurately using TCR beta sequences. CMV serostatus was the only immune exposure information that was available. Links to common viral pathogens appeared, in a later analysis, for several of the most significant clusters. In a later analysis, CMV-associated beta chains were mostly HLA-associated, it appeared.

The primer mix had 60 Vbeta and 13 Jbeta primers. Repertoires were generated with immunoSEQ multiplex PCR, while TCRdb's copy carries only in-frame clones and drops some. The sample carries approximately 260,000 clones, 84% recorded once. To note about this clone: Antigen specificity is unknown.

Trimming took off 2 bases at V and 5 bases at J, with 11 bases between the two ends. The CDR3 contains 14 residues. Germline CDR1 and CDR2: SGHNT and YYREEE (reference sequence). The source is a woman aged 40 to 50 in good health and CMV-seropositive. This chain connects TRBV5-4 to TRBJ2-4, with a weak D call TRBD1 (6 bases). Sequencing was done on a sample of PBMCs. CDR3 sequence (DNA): TGTGCCAGCAGCTTTGGGGGCTACGAAAACATTCAGTACTTC. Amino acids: CASSFGGYENIQYF.